The 21 T cell receptor beta chains given below trace back to one sample, sequenced in a study of T cell responses to AZD1222 COVID-19 vaccine. Produced via immunoSEQ multiplex PCR; TCRdb's table is partial and in-frame only. The sample consists of some 200,000 clones, about nine tenths of them appearing once. The sequencing here drew on peripheral blood, taken 28 days after the second AZD1222 dose. These receptors originate from an adult who received the AZD1222 COVID-19 vaccine.

The CDR3 DNA sequence: TGTGCCAGCAGCTTAGATCCTTGGAGTCTCTCCTACGAGCAGTACTTC. This sequence encodes CASSLDPWSLSYEQYF. The chain has TRBV11-2 and TRBJ2-7; no clear D. The V end was cut by 0 bases, the J end by 0 bases, with 12 bases between. This CDR3 is built from 16 residues. Germline CDR1 SGHAT, CDR2 FQNNGV.

The chain employs TRBV3-1 (or the pseudogene TRBV3-2) and TRBJ1-1, with a tentative D call TRBD1 (6 bases). The germline CDR1 and CDR2 sequences are LGHDT and YNNKEL (reference sequence). The CDR3 totals 15 residues. Trimming cost V 4 bases and J 3 bases, with 15 bases left between them. CDR3 in DNA: TGTGCCAGCAGCCTTAGCAGGGGTTTGGACACTGAAGCTTTCTTT. Encoded protein: CASSLSRGLDTEAFF.

The chain carries TRBV5-1 and TRBJ2-2; 7 bases fit TRBD2. After removal of 2 bases from V and 0 bases from J, the junction contained 4 bases not matched to a gene. This CDR3 is 16 amino acids long. Germline V gene lookup returns CDR1 SGHRS and CDR2 YFSETQ. CDR3 amino acids: CASSLLAIANTGELFF. CDR3 nucleotide sequence: TGCGCCAGCAGCTTACTAGCGATCGCGAACACCGGGGAGCTGTTTTTT.

The genes are TRBV29-1 and TRBJ2-7; TRBD2 agrees at 11 bases. The CDR3 is made up of 15 amino acids. Germline CDR1 SQVTM, CDR2 ANQGSEA. V trimming: 6 bases; J trimming: 4 bases; junction bases outside the gene matches: 11. DNA of the CDR3: TGCAGCGTCCGACCTACTAGCGGGAGTTTGTACGAGCAGTACTTC. Protein sequence: CSVRPTSGSLYEQYF.

The rearrangement joins TRBV7-6 to TRBJ2-1; D tentatively fits TRBD1 or TRBD2 (6 bases each). With 4 bases removed from V and 7 bases from J, the gap between germline ends came to 17 bases. In germline, CDR1 is SGHVS, CDR2 FNYEAQ. The CDR3 spans 15 residues. The CDR3 coding sequence is TGTGCCAGCAGCTGGGGGGCTGAAAGGAGGAATGAGCAGTTCTTC. Its protein product is CASSWGAERRNEQFF.

The rearrangement uses TRBV2 and TRBJ1-4, with TRBD1 identical over 10 bases. CDR1 is SNHLY and CDR2 is FYNNEI in the germline V gene. The V and J ends lost 8 bases and 7 bases, in that order; junction bases with no gene match: 1. This CDR3 comprises 12 residues. The CDR3 reads CASRDRGEKLFF. For the CDR3, the DNA is TGTGCCAGCCGGGACAGGGGTGAAAAACTGTTTTTT.

V is TRBV5-1 and J is TRBJ2-5, with TRBD2 identical over 7 bases. Unmatched junction bases numbered 6, after V lost 0 bases and J lost 1 base. The germline V gene has CDR1 SGHRS and CDR2 YFSETQ. This CDR3 contains 16 residues. This CDR3 is CASSLAQSGGQETQYF. CDR3 DNA: TGCGCCAGCAGCTTGGCCCAGTCGGGAGGCCAAGAGACCCAGTACTTC.

The genes are TRBV7-3 and TRBJ2-3, with 7 nucleotides matching TRBD2. The J segment lost 2 bases and the V segment lost 6 bases, leaving 8 bases of the junction unmatched. Looked up from germline, CDR1 is SGHTA and CDR2 is FQGTGA. This CDR3 spans 15 amino acids. CDR3: CASSTRSGNTDTQYF. The CDR3 bases are TGTGCCAGCAGTACCAGGAGCGGGAACACAGATACGCAGTATTTT.

The genes are TRBV9 and TRBJ1-6; D unclear. The germline V gene has CDR1 SGDLS and CDR2 YYNGEE. Trimming left V 0 bases short and J 5 bases short, with 6 bases between. This CDR3 comprises 14 residues. The CDR3 DNA follows: TGTGCCAGCAGCGTAGGGCAAGATAATTCACCCCTCCACTTT. Encoded protein: CASSVGQDNSPLHF.

This clone turned up a few times. This chain joins TRBV3-1 (or the pseudogene TRBV3-2) and TRBJ1-3; 9 nucleotides align to TRBD1. The germline V gene encodes CDR1 LGHDT and CDR2 YNNKEL (reference sequence). V was clipped by 4 bases and J by 0 bases; unmatched bases: 10. The length of the CDR3 is 18 residues. In nucleotides, the CDR3 is TGTGCCAGCAGCCCTTACTCCGGGACAGGGAGCTCTGGAAACACCATATATTTT. It specifies CASSPYSGTGSSGNTIYF.

The chain has TRBV5-6 and TRBJ1-2; the D is unclear. CDR3 length: 13 residues. Germline CDR1 reads SGHDT; CDR2 reads YYEEEE. Between the trimmed V and J ends, which lost 2 bases and 6 bases, there was a span of 11 bases. This CDR3 is CASSFGGRDGYTF. DNA for the CDR3: TGTGCCAGCAGCTTTGGAGGGAGAGATGGCTACACCTTC.

This rearrangement joins TRBV7-2 to TRBJ2-1, with 8 bases that match TRBD2. The germline gives CDR1 SGHTA, CDR2 FQGNSA. The CDR3 is 16 residues long. The trim removed 1 base at V and 7 bases at J, leaving 9 bases unmatched. The CDR3 here is CASSLVLAGGRNEQFF. Written as DNA, the CDR3 is TGTGCCAGCAGCTTAGTTCTCGCGGGAGGTAGGAATGAGCAGTTCTTC.

The chain has TRBV12-3 or TRBV12-4 and TRBJ1-1, with a possible D match to TRBD1 (5 bases). Trimming took off 3 bases at V and 5 bases at J, with 10 bases between the two ends. CDR3 length equals 13 residues. CDR3 protein: CASSLAGRTEAFF. The CDR3 DNA reads as TGTGCCAGCAGTTTGGCAGGGAGGACTGAAGCTTTCTTT.

This clone was seen more than once but under ten times. The genes are TRBV28 and TRBJ1-4; tentatively, D is TRBD1 (5 bases). V was cut by 6 bases and J by 6 bases, with 14 bases left in between. Germline CDR1 MDHEN, CDR2 SYDVKM. There are 14 residues in the CDR3. The CDR3 DNA sequence: TGTGCCAGCAGCCTCGGGGGAGGGCATGAAAAACTGTTTTTT. It encodes CASSLGGGHEKLFF.

The V gene is TRBV4-3, the J gene TRBJ1-1, with 9 bases that match TRBD1. Germline values: CDR1 LGHNA, CDR2 YSLEER. The junction had 12 bases not matched to a gene; V was cut back by 0 bases and J by 4 bases. This CDR3 contains 18 residues. CDR3 loop: CASSQDRDRVVGLTEAFF. As DNA, the CDR3 is TGCGCCAGCAGCCAAGATCGGGACAGGGTAGTAGGCCTCACTGAAGCTTTCTTT.

The rearrangement links TRBV19 to TRBJ2-7; 11 bases are shared with TRBD1. The germline V gene has CDR1 LNHDA and CDR2 SQIVND (reference sequence). J was trimmed by 3 bases and V by 3 bases; bases with no gene match: 7. The CDR3 consists of 16 residues. The CDR3 DNA sequence: TGTGCCAGTAGTATTCAACCGGGGACAGGGGGCTACGAGCAGTACTTC. The encoded protein is CASSIQPGTGGYEQYF.

The chain uses TRBV19 and TRBJ2-3; the D call may be TRBD1 or TRBD2 (6 bases each). Germline lookup yields CDR1 LNHDA and CDR2 SQIVND (reference sequence). This CDR3 comprises 17 residues. The V end lost 0 bases, the J end lost 4 bases, and 17 bases lay between the germline ends. The CDR3 here is CASSIDRSGGLPDTQYF. CDR3 nucleotides: TGTGCCAGTAGTATAGATCGGTCCGGGGGCCTTCCAGATACGCAGTATTTT. Using reference TRBV19 and TRBJ2-3 for the parts outside the CDR3, the full variable domain is DGGITQSPKYLFRKEGQNVTLSCEQNLNHDAMYWYRQDPGQGLRLIYYSQIVNDFQKGDIAEGYSVSREKKESFPLTVTSAQKNPTAFYLCASSIDRSGGLPDTQYFGPGTRLTVL.

This chain connects TRBV7-9 to TRBJ2-1; D is perhaps TRBD2 (6 bases). This CDR3 spans 13 amino acids. Germline lookup yields CDR1 SEHNR and CDR2 FQNEAQ (reference sequence). V was cut by 5 bases and J by 10 bases, with 15 bases left in between. This chain's CDR3 is CASSHLLALEQFF. CDR3 nucleotides: TGTGCCAGCAGCCACTTACTAGCTTTGGAGCAGTTCTTC.

The chain carries TRBV11-2 and TRBJ2-3, with D perhaps assigned TRBD1 or TRBD2 (5 bases each). Germline V gene sequence: CDR1 SGHAT, CDR2 FQNNGV. Trimming left V 5 bases short and J 1 base short, with 13 bases between. The CDR3 covers 15 residues. CDR3 nucleotide sequence: TGTGCCAGCAGCATCGGGACCCCCGGCACAGATACGCAGTATTTT. It specifies CASSIGTPGTDTQYF.

This chain connects TRBV6-5 to TRBJ1-5; possibly TRBD1 for D (6 bases). The CDR3 loop spans 15 amino acids. Germline-derived CDR1 and CDR2 are MNHEY and SVGAGI. Between the trimmed V and J ends, which lost 2 bases and 2 bases, there was a span of 10 bases. CDR3 region: CASSYRGSGNQPQHF. CDR3 nucleotides: TGTGCCAGCAGTTACAGGGGGTCGGGCAATCAGCCCCAGCATTTT.

V usage is TRBV27 and J usage is TRBJ2-7; maybe TRBD2 (6 bases). V was cut by 4 bases and J by 2 bases, with 12 bases left in between. The CDR3 sequence is 14 residues long. Germline values: CDR1 MNHEY, CDR2 SMNVEV (reference sequence). This CDR3 is CASSSLARTYEQYF. CDR3 nucleotide sequence: TGTGCCAGCAGTTCACTAGCCAGAACCTACGAGCAGTACTTC.